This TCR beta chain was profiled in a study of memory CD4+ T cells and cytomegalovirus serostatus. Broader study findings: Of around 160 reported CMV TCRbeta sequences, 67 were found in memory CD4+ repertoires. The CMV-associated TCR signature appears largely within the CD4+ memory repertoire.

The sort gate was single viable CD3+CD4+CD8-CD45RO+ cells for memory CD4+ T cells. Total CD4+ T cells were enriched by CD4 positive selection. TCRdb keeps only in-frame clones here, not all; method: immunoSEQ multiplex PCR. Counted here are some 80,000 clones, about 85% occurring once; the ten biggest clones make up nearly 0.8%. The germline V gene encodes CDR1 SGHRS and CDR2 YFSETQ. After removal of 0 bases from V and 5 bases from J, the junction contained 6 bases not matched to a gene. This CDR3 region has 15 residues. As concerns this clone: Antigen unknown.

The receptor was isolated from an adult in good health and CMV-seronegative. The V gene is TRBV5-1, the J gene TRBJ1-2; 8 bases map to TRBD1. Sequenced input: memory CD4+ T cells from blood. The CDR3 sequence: CASSLVITGGYGYTF. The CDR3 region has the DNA TGCGCCAGCAGCTTGGTTATTACAGGGGGATATGGCTACACCTTC.